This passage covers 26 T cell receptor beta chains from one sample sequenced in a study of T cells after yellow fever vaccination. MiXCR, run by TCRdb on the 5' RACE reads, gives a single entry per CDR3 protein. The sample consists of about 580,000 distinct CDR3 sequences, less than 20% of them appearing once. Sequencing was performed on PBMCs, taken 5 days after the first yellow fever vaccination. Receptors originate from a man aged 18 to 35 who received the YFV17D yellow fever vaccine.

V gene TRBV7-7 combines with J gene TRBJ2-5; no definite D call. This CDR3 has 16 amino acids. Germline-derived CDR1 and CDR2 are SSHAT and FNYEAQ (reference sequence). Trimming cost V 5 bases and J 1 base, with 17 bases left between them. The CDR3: CASSRSRGDFQETQYF. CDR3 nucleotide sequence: TGTGCCAGCAGCCGCTCCCGCGGAGACTTCCAAGAGACCCAGTACTTC.

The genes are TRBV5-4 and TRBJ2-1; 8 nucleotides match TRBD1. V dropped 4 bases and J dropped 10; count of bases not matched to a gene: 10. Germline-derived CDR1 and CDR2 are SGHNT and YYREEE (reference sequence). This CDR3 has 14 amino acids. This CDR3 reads CASSPGLDRGEQFF. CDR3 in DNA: TGTGCCAGCAGCCCTGGTCTCGACAGGGGCGAGCAGTTCTTC.

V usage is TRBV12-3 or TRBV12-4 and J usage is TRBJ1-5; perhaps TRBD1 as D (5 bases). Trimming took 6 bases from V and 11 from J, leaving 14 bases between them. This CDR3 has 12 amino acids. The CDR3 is CASSQGSQSQHF. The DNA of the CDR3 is TGTGCCAGCAGCCAGGGTTCCCAGTCCCAGCATTTT.

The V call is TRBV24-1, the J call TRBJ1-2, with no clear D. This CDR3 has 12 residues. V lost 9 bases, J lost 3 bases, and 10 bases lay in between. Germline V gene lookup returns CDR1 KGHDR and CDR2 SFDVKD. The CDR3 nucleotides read TGTGCCACCCGACCCTGGGACTATGGCTACACCTTC. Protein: CATRPWDYGYTF.

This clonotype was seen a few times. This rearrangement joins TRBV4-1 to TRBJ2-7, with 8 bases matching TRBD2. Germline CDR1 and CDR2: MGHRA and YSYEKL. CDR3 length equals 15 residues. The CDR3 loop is CASSQGPGEFETSDV. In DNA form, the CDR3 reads TGCGCCAGCAGCCAAGGCCCGGGCGAGTTTGAGACTAGCGACGTC.

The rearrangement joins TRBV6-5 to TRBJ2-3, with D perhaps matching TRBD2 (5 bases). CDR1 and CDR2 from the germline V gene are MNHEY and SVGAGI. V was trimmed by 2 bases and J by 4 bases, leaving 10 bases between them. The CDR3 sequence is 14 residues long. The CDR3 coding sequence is TGTGCCAGCAGTTACGTGCTAGCCGCAGATACGCAGTATTTT. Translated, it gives CASSYVLAADTQYF.

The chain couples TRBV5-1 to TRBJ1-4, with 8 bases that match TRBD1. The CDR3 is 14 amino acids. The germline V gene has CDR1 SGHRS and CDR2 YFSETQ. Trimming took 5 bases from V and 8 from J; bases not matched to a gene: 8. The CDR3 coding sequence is TGCGCCAGCAGACCAGGGACAGGACGCGAAAAACTGTTTTTT. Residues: CASRPGTGREKLFF.

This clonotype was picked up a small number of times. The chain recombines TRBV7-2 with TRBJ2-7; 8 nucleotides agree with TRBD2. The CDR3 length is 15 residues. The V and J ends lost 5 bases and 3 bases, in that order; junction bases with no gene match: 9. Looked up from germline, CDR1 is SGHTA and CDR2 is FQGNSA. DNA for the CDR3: TGTGCCAGCAGCCGTAGCGGGACATCTTTCTACGAGCAGTACGTC. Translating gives CASSRSGTSFYEQYV.

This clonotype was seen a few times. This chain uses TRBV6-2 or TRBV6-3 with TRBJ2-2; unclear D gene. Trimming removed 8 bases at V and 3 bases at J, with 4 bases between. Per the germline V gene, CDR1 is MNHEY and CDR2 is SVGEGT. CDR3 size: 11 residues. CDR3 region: CASGYTGELFF. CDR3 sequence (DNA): TGTGCCAGCGGGTACACCGGGGAGCTGTTTTTT.

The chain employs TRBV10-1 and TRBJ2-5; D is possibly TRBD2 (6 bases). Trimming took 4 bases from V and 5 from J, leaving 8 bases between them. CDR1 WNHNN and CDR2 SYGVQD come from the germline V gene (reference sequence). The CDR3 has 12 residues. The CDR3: CASSAGAETQYF. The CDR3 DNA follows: TGCGCCAGCAGTGCGGGAGCGGAGACCCAGTACTTC.

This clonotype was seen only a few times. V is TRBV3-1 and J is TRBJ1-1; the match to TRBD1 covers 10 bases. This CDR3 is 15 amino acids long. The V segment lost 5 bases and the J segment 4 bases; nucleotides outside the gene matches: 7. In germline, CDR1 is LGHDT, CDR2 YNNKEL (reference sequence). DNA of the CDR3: TGTGCCAGCAGCTTAGGGACAGGGGAGGGCACTGAAGCTTTCTTT. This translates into CASSLGTGEGTEAFF.

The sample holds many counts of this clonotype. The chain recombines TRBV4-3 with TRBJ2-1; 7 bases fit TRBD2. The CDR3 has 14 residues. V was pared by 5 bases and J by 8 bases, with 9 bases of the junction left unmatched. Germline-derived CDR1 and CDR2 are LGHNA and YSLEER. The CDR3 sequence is CASSSGVRGDEQFF. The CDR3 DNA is TGCGCCAGCAGCTCTGGGGTCCGGGGGGATGAGCAGTTCTTC.

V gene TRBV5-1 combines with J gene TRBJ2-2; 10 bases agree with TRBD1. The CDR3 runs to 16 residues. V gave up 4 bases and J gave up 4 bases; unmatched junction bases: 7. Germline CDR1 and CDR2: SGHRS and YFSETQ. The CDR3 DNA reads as TGCGCCAGCAGCAAAACGGACAGGGGGTTCACCGGGGAGCTGTTTTTT. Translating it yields CASSKTDRGFTGELFF.

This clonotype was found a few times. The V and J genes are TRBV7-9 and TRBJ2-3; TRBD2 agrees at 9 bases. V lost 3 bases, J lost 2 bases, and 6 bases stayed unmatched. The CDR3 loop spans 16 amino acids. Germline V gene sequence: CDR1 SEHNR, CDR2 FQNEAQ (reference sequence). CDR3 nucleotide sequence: TGTGCCAGCAGCTTTTTCAGGACTAGCGACACAGATACGCAGTATTTT. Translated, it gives CASSFFRTSDTDTQYF.

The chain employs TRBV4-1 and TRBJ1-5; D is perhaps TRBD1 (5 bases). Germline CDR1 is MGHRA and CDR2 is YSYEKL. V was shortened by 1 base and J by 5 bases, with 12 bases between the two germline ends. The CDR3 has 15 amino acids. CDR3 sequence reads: CASSQGPGNHQPQHF. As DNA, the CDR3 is TGCGCCAGCAGCCAAGGGCCAGGGAATCATCAGCCCCAGCATTTT.

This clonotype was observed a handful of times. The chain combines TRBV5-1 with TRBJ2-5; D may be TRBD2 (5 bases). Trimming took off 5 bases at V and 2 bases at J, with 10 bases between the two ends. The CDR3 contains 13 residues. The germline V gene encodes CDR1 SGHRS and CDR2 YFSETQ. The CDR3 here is CASRDGLQETQYF. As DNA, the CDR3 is TGCGCCAGCAGAGACGGACTTCAAGAGACCCAGTACTTC.

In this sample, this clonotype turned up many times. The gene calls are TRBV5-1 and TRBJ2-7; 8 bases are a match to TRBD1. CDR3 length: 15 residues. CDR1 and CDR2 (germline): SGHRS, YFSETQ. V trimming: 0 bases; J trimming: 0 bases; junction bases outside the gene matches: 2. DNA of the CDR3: TGCGCCAGCAGCTTGGACAGGGGGATCTCCTACGAGCAGTACTTC. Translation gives CASSLDRGISYEQYF.

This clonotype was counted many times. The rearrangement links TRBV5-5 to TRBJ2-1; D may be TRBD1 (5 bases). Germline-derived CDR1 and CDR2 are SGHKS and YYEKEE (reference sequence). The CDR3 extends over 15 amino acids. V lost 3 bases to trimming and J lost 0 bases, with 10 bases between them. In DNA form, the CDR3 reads TGTGCCAGCAGCTCCAGGGCAGGCTCCTACAATGAGCAGTTCTTC. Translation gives CASSSRAGSYNEQFF.

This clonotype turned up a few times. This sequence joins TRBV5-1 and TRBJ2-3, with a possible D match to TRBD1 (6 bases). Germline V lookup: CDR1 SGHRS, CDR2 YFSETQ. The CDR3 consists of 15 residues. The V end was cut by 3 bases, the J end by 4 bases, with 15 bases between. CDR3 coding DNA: TGCGCCAGCAGCTGGACTTTCAGGGGCCCAGATACGCAGTATTTT. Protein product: CASSWTFRGPDTQYF. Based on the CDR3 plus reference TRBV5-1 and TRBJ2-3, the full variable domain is KAGVTQTPRYLIKTRGQQVTLSCSPISGHRSVSWYQQTPGQGLQFLFEYFSETQRNKGNFPGRFSGRQFSNSRSEMNVSTLELGDSALYLCASSWTFRGPDTQYFGPGTRLTVL.

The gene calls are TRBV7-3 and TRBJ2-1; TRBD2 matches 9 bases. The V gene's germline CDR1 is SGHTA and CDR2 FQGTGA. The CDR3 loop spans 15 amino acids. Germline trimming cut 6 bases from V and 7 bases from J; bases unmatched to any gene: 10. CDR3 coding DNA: TGTGCCAGCAGTCAAAGGCCTAGCGGGGAGAATGAGCAGTTCTTC. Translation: CASSQRPSGENEQFF.

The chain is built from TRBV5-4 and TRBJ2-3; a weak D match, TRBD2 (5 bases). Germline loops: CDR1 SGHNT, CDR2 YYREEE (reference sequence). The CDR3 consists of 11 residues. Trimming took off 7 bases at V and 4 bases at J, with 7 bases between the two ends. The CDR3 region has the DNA TGTGCCAGCTACGGGGCAGATACGCAGTATTTT. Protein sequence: CASYGADTQYF.

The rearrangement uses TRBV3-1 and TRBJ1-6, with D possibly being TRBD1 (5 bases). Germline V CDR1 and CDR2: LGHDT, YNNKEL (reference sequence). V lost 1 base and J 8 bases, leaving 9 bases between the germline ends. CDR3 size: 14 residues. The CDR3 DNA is TGTGCCAGCAGCCAAGGGGACTTTTATTCACCCCTCCACTTT. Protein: CASSQGDFYSPLHF.

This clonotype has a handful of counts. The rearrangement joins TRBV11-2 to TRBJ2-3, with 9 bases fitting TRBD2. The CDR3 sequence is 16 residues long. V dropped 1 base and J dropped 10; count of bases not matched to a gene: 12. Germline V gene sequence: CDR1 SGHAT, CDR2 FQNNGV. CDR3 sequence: CASSLVVGLAGRSQYF. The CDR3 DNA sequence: TGTGCCAGCAGCTTAGTCGTAGGGCTAGCGGGACGTTCGCAGTATTTT.

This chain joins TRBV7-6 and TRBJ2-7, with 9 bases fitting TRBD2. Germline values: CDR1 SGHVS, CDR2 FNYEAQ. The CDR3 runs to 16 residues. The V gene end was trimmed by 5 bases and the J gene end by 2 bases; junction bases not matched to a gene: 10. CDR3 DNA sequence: TGTGCCAGCAGCCCGAGAACCGGGACTAGCCCCTACGAGCAGTACTTC. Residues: CASSPRTGTSPYEQYF.

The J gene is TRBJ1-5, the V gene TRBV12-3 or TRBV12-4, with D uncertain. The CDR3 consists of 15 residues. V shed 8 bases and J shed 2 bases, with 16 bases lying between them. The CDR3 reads CASGVYGVGNQPQHF. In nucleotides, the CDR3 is TGTGCCAGCGGGGTTTACGGAGTCGGCAATCAGCCCCAGCATTTT.

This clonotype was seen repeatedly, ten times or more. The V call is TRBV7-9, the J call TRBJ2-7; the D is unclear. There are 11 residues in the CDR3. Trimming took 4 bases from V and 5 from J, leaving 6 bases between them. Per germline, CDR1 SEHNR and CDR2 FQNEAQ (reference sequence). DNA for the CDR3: TGTGCCAGCAGCTCGCCTCACGAGCAGTACTTC. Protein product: CASSSPHEQYF.